This T cell receptor beta chain was sequenced in a study of T cell responses to AZD1222 COVID-19 vaccine. Remarks on this clone: Its antigen is currently unknown.

Sequencing used immunoSEQ multiplex PCR; TCRdb keeps in-frame clones, though not all of them. The data contain roughly 100,000 clones, 86% of them singletons. Germline CDR1 reads SQVTM; CDR2 reads ANQGSEA. CDR3 length equals 12 residues. Trimming cost V 5 bases and J 0 bases, with 8 bases left between them. Overall study results and limits: Spike-spanning, vaccine-associated CD4 TCRs were dominant at 160-218 and 743-854. Among AZD1222 vaccinees, only 5 to 7 were seropositive at baseline. The donor group comprised mostly white British people and more females; the analysis possibly underestimated clonal diversity.

The chain recombines TRBV29-1 with TRBJ2-7; D not certain. The sequence was collected from an adult in good health. The sample in question was peripheral blood, obtained on day 0 of AZD1222 vaccination. The CDR3 loop is CSVPRTSYEQYF. In nucleotides, the CDR3 is TGCAGCGTTCCCAGAACCTCCTACGAGCAGTACTTC.